This T cell receptor (beta chain) is from a study of T-cell reconstitution after alpha-beta-depleted transplantation in children (dated by TCRdb to 2015 to 2016). Describing the broader study: T-cell immune reconstitution after TCRalphabeta/CD19-depleted allogeneic hematopoietic cell transplantation in children was quantitatively tracked in the study by means of TCR repertoire profiling.

Per the publication, the treatment or condition label means: allogeneic hematopoietic cell transplantation with graft depleted of TCRalphabeta T cells and CD19 B cells. The transplant recipients were children given TCRalphabeta/CD19-depleted allogeneic hematopoietic cell grafts. This clonotype was detected ten times or more. Its antigen is currently not known. There are no base qualities to consult, and no much larger clone falls within one base. The method was PCR. The data were produced on an Illumina HiSeq 2500. Molecular barcoding was employed in the preparation of TCR libraries, with unique molecular identifiers being used to normalize TCRbeta repertoire quantification. Using fastp at Q25 and MiXCR, TCRdb reprocessed the public reads and kept productive beta chains. Each CDR3 protein appears once, grouped with its most common genes and DNA. The sample profile shows 55,000 to 90,000 distinct CDR3 sequences; roughly 4.5% of them were found once. In total, the top ten clones hold 15% to 20% of the sample.

The research as a whole found: Over subsequent months, a decline in hyperexpanded clone frequencies was noted, and after one year, T-cell counts and TCRbeta diversity were mostly ascribed to newly produced T cells. Apparently early alphabetaT-cell count recovery about two months after transplant reportedly relied on only several hundred rapidly expanded clones derived from non-depleted graft cells. The high TCRbeta diversity at day 60 in some patients was ascribed to recipient T cells and intrathymic progenitors that had survived conditioning.

Here V drops 2 bases and J drops 2 bases, and the junction holds 4 bases not matched to any gene. The CDR3, from cysteine to phenylalanine, totals 16 residues. Only the CDR3 DNA is retained, 48 bases long and in frame from the first base. CDR1 and CDR2, looked up from the germline V gene (reference sequence), are LNHDA and SQIVND. This sample comprised PBMCs, mostly from graft donor cells, obtained 180 days after TCRalphabeta/CD19-depleted stem cell transplant. The chain was built from TRBV19 and TRBJ2-3; TRBD2 aligns with 10 central bases. This TCR was recovered from a boy under two years old who had a stem cell transplant for acute myeloid leukemia, so the T cells may come from the graft donor. The DNA sequence reads TGTGCCAGTAGTATATCCAGCGGGGGGGCCACAGATACGCAGTATTTT. Translated, this gives CASSISSGGATDTQYF.